This T cell receptor beta chain emerged from a study of blood T cell repertoires in COVID-19. Across the study: The samples span acute and convalescent COVID-19 from the United States, Italy and Spain. PBMCs, B-cell-depleted T cells, or T cells provided the cDNA or gDNA that made up the material.

V lost 4 bases and J lost 10, with 11 bases in between. CDR1 and CDR2 (germline): SEHNR, FQNEAQ (reference sequence). The CDR3 is 12 residues long. This clone was found once. Original processing notes: Nucleated cell counts were estimated from reference gene primer amplification. Generated by immunoSEQ multiplex PCR, the TCRdb table keeps only in-frame clones and is missing some. D and trimming were read from the DNA, whereas the V and J calls and clone size are those reported in that table. The sample has about 220,000 clones; 70% to 90% are singletons. V gene TRBV7-9 combines with J gene TRBJ2-1, with D tentatively TRBD2 (5 bases). This receptor was identified in a man aged 45-65 years who had recovered from COVID-19. Sequencing was performed on peripheral blood. Written as DNA, the CDR3 is TGTGCCAGCAGCTCTAGCAAGACGGAGCAGTTCTTC. Protein sequence: CASSSSKTEQFF. Variable domain in full (rest from reference TRBV7-9 and TRBJ2-1): DTGVSQNPRHKITKRGQNVTFRCDPISEHNRLYWYRQTLGQGPEFLTYFQNEAQLEKSRLLSDRFSAERPKGSFSTLEIQRTEQGDSAMYLCASSSSKTEQFFGPGTRLTVL.